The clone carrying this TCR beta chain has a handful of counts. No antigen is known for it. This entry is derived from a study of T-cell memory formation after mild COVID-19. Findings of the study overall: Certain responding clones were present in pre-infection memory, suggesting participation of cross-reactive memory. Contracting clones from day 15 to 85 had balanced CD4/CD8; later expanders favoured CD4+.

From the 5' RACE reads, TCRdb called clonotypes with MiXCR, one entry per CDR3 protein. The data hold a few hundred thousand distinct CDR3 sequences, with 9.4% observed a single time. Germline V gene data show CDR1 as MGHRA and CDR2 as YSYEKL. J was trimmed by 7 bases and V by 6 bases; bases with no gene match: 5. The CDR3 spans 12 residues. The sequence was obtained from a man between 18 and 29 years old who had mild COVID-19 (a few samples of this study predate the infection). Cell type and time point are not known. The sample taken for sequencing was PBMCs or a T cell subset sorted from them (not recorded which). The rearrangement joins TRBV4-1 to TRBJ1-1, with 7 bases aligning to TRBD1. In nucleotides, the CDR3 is TGCGCCAGCAGATCTACAGGGGTTGAAGCTTTCTTT. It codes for CASRSTGVEAFF.